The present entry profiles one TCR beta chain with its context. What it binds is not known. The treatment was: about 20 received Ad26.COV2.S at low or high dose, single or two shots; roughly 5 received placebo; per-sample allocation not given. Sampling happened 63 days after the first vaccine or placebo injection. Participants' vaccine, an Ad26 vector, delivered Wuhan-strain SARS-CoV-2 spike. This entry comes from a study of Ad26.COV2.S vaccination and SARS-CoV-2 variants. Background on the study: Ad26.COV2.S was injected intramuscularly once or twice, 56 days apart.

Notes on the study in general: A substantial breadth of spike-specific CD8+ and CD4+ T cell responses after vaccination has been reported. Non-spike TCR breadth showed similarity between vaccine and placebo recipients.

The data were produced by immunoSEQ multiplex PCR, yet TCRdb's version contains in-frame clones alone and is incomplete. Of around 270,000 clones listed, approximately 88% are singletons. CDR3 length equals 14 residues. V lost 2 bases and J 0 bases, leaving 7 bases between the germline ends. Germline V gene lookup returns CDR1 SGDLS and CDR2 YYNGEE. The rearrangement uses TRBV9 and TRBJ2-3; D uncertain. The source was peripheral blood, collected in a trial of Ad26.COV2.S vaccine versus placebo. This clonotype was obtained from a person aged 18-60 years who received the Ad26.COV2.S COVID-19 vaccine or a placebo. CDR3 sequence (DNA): TGTGCCAGCAGCGTTGACCCGAGCACAGATACGCAGTATTTT. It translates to CASSVDPSTDTQYF.